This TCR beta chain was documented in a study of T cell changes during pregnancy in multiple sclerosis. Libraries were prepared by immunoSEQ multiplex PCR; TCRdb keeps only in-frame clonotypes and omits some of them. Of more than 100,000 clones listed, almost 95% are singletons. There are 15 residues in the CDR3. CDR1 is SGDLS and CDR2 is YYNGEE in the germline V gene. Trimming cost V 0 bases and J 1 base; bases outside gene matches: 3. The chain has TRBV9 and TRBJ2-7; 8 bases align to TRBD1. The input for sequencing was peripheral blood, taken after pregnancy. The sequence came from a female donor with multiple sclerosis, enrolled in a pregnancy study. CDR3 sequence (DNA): TGTGCCAGCAGCGTAGGGGGACAGGTATCCTACGAGCAGTACTTC. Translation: CASSVGGQVSYEQYF.